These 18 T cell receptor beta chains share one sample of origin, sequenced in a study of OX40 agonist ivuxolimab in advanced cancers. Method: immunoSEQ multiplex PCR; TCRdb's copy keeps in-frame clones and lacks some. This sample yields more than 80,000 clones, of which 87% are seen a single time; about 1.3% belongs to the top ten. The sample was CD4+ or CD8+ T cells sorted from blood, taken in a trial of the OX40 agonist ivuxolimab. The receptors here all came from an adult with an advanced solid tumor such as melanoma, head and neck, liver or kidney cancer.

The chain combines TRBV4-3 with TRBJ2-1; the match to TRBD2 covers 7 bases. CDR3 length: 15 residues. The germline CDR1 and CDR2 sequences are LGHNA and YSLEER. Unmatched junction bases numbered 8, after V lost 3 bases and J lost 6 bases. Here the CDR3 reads CASSHSLAGVNEQFF. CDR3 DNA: TGCGCCAGCAGCCACAGTCTGGCGGGGGTCAATGAGCAGTTCTTC.

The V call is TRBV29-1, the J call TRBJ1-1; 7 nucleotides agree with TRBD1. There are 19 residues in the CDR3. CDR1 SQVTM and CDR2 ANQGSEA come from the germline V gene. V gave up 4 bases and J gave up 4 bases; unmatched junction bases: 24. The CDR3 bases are TGCAGCGTTGTTCAAAGGACACAGGGGTCCCCTCAGTATCGCACTGAAGCTTTCTTT. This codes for CSVVQRTQGSPQYRTEAFF. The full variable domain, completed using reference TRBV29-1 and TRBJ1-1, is SAVISQKPSRDICQRGTSLTIQCQVDSQVTMMFWYRQQPGQSLTLIATANQGSEATYESGFVIDKFPISRPNLTFSTLTVSNMSPEDSSIYLCSVVQRTQGSPQYRTEAFFGQGTRLTVV.

The DNA for the CDR3 is TGTGCCAGTAGCTCCCGGGGGGAGACCCAGTACTTC. Translating it yields CASSSRGETQYF. The J gene is TRBJ2-5, the V gene TRBV19, with D possibly being TRBD2 (6 bases). With 6 bases removed from V and 5 bases from J, the gap between germline ends came to 10 bases. Germline V lookup: CDR1 LNHDA, CDR2 SQIVND (reference sequence). The CDR3 is made up of 12 amino acids.

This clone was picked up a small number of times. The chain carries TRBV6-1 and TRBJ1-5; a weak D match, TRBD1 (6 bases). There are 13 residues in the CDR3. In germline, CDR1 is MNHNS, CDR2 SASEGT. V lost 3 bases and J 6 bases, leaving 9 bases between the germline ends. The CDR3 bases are TGTGCCAGCAGTGAGAGCAGGGGTCAGCCCCAGCATTTT. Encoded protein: CASSESRGQPQHF.

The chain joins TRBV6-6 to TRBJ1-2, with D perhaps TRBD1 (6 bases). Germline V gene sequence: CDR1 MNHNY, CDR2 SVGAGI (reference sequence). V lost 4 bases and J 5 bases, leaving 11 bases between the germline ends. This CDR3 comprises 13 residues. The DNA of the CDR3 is TGTGCCAGCAGTTTCAGGGGAGGGTATGGCTACACCTTC. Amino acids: CASSFRGGYGYTF.

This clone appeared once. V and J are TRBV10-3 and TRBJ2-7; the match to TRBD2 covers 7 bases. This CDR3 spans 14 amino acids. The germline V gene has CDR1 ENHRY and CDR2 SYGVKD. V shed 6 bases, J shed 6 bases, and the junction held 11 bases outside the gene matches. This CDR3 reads CAIRRGPGGSEQYF. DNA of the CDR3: TGTGCCATCAGGAGGGGACCCGGGGGGAGCGAGCAGTACTTC.

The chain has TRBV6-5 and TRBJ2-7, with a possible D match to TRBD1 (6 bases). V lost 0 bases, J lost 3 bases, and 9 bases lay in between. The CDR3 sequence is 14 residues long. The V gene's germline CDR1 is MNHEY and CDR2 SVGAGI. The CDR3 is CASSYSPGVYEQYF. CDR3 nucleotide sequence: TGTGCCAGCAGTTACTCTCCAGGGGTCTACGAGCAGTACTTC.

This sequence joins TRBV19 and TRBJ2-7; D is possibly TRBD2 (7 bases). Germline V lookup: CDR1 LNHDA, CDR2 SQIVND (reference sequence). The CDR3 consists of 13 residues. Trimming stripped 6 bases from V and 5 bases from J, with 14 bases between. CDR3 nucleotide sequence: TGTGCCAGTAGATGCGGGGGCCCAGACGAGCAGTACTTC. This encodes CASRCGGPDEQYF. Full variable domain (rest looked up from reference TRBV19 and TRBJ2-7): DGGITQSPKYLFRKEGQNVTLSCEQNLNHDAMYWYRQDPGQGLRLIYYSQIVNDFQKGDIAEGYSVSREKKESFPLTVTSAQKNPTAFYLCASRCGGPDEQYFGPGTRLTVT.

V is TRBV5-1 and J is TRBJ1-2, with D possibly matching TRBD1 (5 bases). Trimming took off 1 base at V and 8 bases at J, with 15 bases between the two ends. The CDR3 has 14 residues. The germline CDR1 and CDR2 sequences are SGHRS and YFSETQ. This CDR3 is CASSLSAQGGGYTF. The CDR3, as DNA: TGCGCCAGCAGCTTGAGCGCTCAGGGCGGCGGCTACACCTTC. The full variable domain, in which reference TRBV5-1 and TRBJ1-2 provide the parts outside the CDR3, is KAGVTQTPRYLIKTRGQQVTLSCSPISGHRSVSWYQQTPGQGLQFLFEYFSETQRNKGNFPGRFSGRQFSNSRSEMNVSTLELGDSALYLCASSLSAQGGGYTFGSGTRLTVV.

This CDR3 is CSVGTGVETGELFF. The CDR3 region has the DNA TGCAGCGTCGGGACAGGGGTGGAAACCGGGGAGCTGTTTTTT. The chain recombines TRBV29-1 with TRBJ2-2; 10 nucleotides agree with TRBD1. The CDR3 runs to 14 residues. Germline V gene lookup returns CDR1 SQVTM and CDR2 ANQGSEA. Unmatched junction bases numbered 6, after V lost 6 bases and J lost 5 bases.

The CDR3 sequence is CASSSGGAGTDTQYF. The CDR3 bases are TGTGCCAGCAGCTCCGGGGGGGCGGGCACAGATACGCAGTATTTT. The chain combines TRBV7-3 with TRBJ2-3, with 8 bases identical to TRBD2. The junction had 4 bases not matched to a gene; V was cut back by 4 bases and J by 1 base. The CDR3 is made up of 15 amino acids. CDR1 is SGHTA, CDR2 FQGTGA, per germline. The full variable domain, rest sourced from reference TRBV7-3 and TRBJ2-3, is GAGVSQTPSNKVTEKGKYVELRCDPISGHTALYWYRQSLGQGPEFLIYFQGTGAADDSGLPNDRFFAVRPEGSVSTLKIQRTERGDSAVYLCASSSGGAGTDTQYFGPGTRLTVL.

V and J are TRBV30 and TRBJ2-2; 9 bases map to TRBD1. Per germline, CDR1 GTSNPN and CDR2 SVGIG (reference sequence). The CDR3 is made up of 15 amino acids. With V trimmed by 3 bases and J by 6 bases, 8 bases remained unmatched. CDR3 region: CAWSPLRTGAGELFF. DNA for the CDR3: TGTGCCTGGAGCCCCCTCAGGACAGGGGCCGGGGAGCTGTTTTTT.

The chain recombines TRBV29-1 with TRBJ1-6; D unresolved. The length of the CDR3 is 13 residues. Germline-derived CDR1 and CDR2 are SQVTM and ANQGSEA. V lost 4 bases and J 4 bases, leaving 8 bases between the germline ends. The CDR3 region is CSVALDYNSPLHF. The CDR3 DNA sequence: TGCAGCGTTGCTTTGGATTATAATTCACCCCTCCACTTT.

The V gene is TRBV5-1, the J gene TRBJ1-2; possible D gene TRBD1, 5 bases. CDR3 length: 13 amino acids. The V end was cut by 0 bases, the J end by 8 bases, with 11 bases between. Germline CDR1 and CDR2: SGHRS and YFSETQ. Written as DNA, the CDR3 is TGCGCCAGCAGCTTGGAGGGGAGCCAAGGCTACACCTTC. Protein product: CASSLEGSQGYTF. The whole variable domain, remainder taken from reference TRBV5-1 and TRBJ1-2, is KAGVTQTPRYLIKTRGQQVTLSCSPISGHRSVSWYQQTPGQGLQFLFEYFSETQRNKGNFPGRFSGRQFSNSRSEMNVSTLELGDSALYLCASSLEGSQGYTFGSGTRLTVV.

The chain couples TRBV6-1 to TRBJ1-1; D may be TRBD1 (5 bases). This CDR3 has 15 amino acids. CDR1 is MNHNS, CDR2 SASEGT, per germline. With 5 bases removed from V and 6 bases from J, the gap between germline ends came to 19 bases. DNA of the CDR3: TGTGCCAGCAGTCGACATGGGGGAGGGAATCCTGAAGCTTTCTTT. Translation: CASSRHGGGNPEAFF.

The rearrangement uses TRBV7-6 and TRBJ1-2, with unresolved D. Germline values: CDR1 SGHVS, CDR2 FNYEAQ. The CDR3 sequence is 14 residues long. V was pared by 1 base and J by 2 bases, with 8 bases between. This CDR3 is CASSLGVGNYGYTF. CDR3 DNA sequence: TGTGCCAGCAGCTTAGGAGTCGGGAACTATGGCTACACCTTC.

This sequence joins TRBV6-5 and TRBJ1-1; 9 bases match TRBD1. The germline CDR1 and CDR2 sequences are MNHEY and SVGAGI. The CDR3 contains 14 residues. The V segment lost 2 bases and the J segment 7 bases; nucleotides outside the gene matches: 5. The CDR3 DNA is TGTGCCAGCAGTTACCGCGGGACAGGGCTTGAAGCTTTCTTT. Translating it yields CASSYRGTGLEAFF.

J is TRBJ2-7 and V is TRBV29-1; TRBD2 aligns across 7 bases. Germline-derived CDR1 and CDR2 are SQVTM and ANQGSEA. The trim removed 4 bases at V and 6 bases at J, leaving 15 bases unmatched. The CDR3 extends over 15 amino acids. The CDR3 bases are TGCAGCGTTGTTAAACTCTGGGCGGGAGAAGTCGAGCAGTACTTC. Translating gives CSVVKLWAGEVEQYF.